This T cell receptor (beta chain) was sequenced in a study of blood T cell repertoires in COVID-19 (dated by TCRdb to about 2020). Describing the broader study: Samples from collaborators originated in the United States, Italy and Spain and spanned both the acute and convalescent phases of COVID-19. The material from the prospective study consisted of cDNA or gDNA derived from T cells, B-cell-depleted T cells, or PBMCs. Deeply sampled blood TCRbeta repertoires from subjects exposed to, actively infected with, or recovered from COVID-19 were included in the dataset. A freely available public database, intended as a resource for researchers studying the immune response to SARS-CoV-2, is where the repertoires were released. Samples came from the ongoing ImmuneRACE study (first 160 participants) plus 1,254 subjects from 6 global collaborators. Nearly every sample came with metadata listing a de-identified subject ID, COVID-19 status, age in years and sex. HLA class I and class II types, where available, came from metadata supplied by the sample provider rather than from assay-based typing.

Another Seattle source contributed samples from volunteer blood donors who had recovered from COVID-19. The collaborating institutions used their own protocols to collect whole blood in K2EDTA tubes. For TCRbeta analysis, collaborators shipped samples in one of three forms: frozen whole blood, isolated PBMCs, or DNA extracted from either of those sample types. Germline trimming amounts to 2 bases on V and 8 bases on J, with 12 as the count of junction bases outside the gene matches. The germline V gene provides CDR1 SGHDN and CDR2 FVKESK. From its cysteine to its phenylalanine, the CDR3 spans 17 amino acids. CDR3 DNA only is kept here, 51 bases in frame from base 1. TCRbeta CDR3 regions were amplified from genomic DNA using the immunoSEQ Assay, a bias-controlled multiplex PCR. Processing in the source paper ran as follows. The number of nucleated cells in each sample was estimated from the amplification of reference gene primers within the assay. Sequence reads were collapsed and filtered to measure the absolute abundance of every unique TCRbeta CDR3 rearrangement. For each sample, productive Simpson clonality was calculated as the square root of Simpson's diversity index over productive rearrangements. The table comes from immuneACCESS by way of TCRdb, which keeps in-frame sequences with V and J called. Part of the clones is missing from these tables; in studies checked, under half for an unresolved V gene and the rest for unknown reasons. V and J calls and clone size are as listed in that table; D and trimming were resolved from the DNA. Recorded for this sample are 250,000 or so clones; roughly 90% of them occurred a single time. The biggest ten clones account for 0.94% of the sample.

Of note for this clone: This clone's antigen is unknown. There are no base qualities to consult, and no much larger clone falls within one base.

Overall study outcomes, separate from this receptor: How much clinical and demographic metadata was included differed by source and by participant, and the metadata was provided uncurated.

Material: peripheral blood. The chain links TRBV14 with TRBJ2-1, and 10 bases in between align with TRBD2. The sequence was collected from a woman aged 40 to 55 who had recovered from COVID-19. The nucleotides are TGTGCCAGCAGCCAATCTAAAGCGGGAGGGCCCTCCCATGAGCAGTTCTTC. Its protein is CASSQSKAGGPSHEQFF.